This T cell receptor beta chain was profiled in a study of shared clonotypes between healthy human individuals. Germline V gene lookup returns CDR1 MNHEY and CDR2 SVGAGI. V trimming: 5 bases; J trimming: 6 bases; junction bases outside the gene matches: 3. The CDR3 runs 13 residues. Original handling: There were no quality scores in the junction-only immunoSEQ sequences, so filtering differed. Some clones are missing from TCRdb's copy, which holds only in-frame ones; the method was immunoSEQ multiplex PCR. That table gives V, J and clone size, and the DNA gave D and trimming. The sample lists hundreds of thousands of clones, 55% to 75% occurring once.

Sequenced: memory CD4+ T cells sorted from blood. The subset: CD45RA-negative fraction. V gene TRBV6-5 combines with J gene TRBJ1-5; the match to TRBD1 covers 8 bases. The receptor's source is a woman in her twenties or thirties in good health. The CDR3: CASSGTGGQPQHF. CDR3 sequence (DNA): TGTGCCAGCAGTGGAACAGGGGGTCAGCCCCAGCATTTT.